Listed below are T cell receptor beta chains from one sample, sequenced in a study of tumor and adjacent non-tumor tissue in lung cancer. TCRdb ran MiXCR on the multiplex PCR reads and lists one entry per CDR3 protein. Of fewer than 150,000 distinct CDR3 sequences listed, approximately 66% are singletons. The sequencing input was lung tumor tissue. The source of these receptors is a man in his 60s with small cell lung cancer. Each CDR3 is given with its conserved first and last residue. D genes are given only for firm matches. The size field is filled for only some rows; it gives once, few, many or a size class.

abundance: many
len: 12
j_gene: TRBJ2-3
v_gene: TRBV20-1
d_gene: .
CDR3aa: CSARPKLMGQYF
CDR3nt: TGCAGTGCTAGACCTAAGCTTATGGGGCAGTATTTT

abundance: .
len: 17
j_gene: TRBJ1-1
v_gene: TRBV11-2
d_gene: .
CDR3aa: CAISSKQGSRINTEAFF
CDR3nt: TGTGCCATCAGCTCAAAGCAGGGGTCAAGGATAAATACTGAAGCTTTCTTT

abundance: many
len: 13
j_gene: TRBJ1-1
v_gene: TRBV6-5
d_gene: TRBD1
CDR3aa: CASSYDETGVDFF
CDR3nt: TGTGCCAGCAGTTACGATGAGACAGGGGTTGATTTCTTT

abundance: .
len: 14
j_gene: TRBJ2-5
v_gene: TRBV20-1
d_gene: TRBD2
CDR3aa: CSASASGTQETQYF
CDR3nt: TGCAGTGCTAGCGCTAGCGGGACCCAAGAGACCCAGTACTTC

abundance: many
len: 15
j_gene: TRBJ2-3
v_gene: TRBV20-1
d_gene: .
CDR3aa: CSARTSLVRTDTQYF
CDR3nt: TGCAGTGCTAGAACTAGTCTGGTACGCACAGATACGCAGTATTTT

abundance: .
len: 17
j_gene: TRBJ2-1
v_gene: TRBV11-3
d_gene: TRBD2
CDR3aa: CASSSRIAGGPYNEQCF
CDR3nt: TGTGCCAGCAGCTCGAGAATAGCGGGAGGGCCCTACAATGAGCAGTGCTTC

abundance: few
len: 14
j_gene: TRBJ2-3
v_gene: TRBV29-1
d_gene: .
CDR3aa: CSVGGHANTDTQYF
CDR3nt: TGCAGTGTTGGGGGGCACGCAAACACAGATACGCAGTATTTT

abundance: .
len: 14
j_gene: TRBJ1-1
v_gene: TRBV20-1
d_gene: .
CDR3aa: CSARVPERHTEAFF
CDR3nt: TGCAGTGCTAGAGTTCCCGAGAGGCACACTGAAGCTTTCTTT

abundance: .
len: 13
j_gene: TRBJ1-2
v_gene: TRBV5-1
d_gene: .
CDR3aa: CASSPSPKHGYTF
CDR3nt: TGCGCCAGCAGCCCCTCACCAAAGCATGGCTACACCTTC

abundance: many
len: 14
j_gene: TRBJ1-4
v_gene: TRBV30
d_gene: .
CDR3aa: CAWSPPGVNEKLFF
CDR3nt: TGTGCCTGGAGTCCTCCGGGAGTTAATGAAAAACTGTTTTTT

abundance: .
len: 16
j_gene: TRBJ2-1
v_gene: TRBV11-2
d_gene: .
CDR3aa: CASSIAVGTSYNEQFF
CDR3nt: TGTGCCAGCAGCATAGCGGTGGGTACCTCCTACAATGAGCAGTTCTTC

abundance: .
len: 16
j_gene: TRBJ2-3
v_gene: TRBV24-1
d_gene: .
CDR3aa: CATSDSTRGGTDMQYF
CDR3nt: TGTGCTACCAGTGATTCAACCCGCGGAGGGACAGACATGCAGTATTTT

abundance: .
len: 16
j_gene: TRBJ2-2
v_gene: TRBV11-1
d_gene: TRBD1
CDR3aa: CASSSPDRVDAGELSF
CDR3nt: TGTGCCAGCAGCTCCCCGGACAGGGTAGACGCCGGGGAGCTGTCTTTC

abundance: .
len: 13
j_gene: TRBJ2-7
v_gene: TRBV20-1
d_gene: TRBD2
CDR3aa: CTAILAEAHEQYF
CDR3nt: TGCACTGCTATTCTAGCGGAAGCCCACGAGCAGTACTTC

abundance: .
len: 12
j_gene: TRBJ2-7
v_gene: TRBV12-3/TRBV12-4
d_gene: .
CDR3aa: CASSFTGYEQYF
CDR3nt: TGTGCCAGCAGTTTTACCGGGTACGAGCAGTACTTC

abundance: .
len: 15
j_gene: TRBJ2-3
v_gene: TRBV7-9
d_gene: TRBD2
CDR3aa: CASSLAGGNTDTQYF
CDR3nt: TGTGCCAGCAGCTTAGCGGGAGGGAACACAGATACGCAGTATTTT

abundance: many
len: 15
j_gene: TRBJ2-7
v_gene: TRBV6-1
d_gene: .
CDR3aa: CASSRASAGSYEQYF
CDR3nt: TGTGCCAGCAGCCGCGCTTCCGCCGGATCCTACGAGCAGTACTTC

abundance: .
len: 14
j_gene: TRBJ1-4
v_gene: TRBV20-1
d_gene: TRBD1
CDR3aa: CSVSDRGGREKLFF
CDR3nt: TGCAGTGTTAGCGACAGGGGCGGCAGAGAAAAACTGTTTTTT

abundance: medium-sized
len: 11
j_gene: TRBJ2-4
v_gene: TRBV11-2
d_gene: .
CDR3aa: CASSPLNIQYF
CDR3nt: TGTGCCAGCAGCCCCCTGAACATTCAGTACTTC

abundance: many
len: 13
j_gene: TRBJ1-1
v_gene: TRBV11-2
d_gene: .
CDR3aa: CASSLSSQWEAFF
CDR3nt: TGTGCCAGCAGCTTATCCTCACAGTGGGAGGCTTTCTTT

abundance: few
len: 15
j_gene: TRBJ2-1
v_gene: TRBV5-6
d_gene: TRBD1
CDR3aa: CASSLAGTGRHEQFF
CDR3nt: TGTGCCAGCAGCTTGGCCGGGACAGGGAGGCATGAGCAGTTCTTC

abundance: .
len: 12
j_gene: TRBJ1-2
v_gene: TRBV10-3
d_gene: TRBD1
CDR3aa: CAIGGQGHGYTF
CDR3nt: TGTGCCATCGGGGGACAGGGGCATGGCTACACCTTC

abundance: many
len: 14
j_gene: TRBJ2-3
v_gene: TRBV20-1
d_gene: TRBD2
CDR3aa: CSATGTSPRDTQYF
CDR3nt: TGCAGTGCTACGGGGACTAGCCCTCGAGATACGCAGTATTTT

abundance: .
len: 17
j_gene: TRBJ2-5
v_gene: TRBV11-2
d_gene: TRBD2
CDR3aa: CASSLGLLAGATETQYF
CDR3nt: TGTGCCAGCAGCTTAGGTCTTCTAGCGGGGGCGACTGAGACCCAGTACTTC

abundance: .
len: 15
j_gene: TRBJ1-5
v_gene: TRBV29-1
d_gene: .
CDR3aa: CSVATETGGLQPQHF
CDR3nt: TGCAGCGTTGCAACCGAGACAGGAGGTCTTCAGCCCCAGCATTTT

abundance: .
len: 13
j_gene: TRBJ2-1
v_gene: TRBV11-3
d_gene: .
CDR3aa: CASSPLAGNEEFF
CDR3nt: TGTGCCAGCAGCCCCCTGGCTGGGAATGAAGAGTTCTTC

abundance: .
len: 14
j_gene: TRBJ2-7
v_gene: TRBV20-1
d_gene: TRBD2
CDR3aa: CSARERLAAYEQYF
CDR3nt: TGCAGTGCTAGGGAGAGACTAGCGGCTTACGAGCAGTACTTC

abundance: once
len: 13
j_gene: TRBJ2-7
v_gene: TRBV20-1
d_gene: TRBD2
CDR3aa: CSASGSGSYEQYF
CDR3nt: TGCAGTGCTAGCGGTAGCGGGAGCTACGAGCAGTATTTC

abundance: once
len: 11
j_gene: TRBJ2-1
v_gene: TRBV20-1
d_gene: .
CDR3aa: CSAHSTSEQFF
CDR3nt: TGCAGTGCTCACTCGACATCTGAGCAGTTCTTC

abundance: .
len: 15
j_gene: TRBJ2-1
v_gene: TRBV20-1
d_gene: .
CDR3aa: CSANRAMDSYNEQFF
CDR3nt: TGCAGTGCTAATAGGGCTATGGACTCCTACAATGAGCAGTTCTTC

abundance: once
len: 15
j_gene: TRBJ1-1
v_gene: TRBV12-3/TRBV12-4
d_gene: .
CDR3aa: CACSLRAGMNTEAFF
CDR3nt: TGTGCCTGCAGTTTACGAGCGGGGATGAACACTGAAGCTTTCTTT

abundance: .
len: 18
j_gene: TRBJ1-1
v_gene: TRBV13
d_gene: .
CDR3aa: CASSSHHRDKGIHTEAFF
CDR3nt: TGTGCCAGCAGCTCCCACCATCGAGACAAGGGAATTCACACTGAAGCTTTCTTT

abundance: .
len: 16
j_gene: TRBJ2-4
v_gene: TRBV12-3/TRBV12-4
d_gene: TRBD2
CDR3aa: CARRSRAGEAKNIQYF
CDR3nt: TGTGCCAGGAGGTCCCGAGCGGGGGAAGCCAAAAACATTCAGTACTTC

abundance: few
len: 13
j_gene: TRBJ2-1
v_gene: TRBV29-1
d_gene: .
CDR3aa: CCVSSTLYDEQFF
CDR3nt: TGCTGCGTCTCTAGCACCCTCTACGATGAGCAGTTCTTC

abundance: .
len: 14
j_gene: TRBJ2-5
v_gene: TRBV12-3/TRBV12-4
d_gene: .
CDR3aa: CASSWNIRRETQYF
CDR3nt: TGTGCCAGCAGTTGGAACATCCGGAGGGAGACCCAGTACTTC

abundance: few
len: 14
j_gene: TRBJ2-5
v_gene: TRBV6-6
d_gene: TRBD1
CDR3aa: CASSPGGSTETQYF
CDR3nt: TGTGCCAGCAGTCCAGGGGGCAGCACAGAGACCCAGTACTTC

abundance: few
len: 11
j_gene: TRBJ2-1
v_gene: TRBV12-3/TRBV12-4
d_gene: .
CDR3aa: CASRNRDEQFF
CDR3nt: TGTGCCAGCAGGAACCGCGATGAGCAGTTCTTC

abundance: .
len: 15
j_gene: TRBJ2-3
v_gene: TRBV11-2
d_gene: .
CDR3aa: CASSLSHRIIDTQYF
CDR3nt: TGTGCCAGCAGCTTATCACACAGGATTATAGATACGCAGTATTTT

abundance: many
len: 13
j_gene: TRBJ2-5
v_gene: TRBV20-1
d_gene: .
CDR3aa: CSAREVPQETQYF
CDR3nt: TGCAGTGCTAGAGAAGTACCCCAAGAGACCCAGTACTTC

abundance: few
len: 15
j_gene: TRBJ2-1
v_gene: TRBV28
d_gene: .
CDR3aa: CASSFEVAVYNEQFF
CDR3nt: TGTGCCAGCAGTTTCGAGGTAGCGGTGTACAATGAGCAGTTCTTC

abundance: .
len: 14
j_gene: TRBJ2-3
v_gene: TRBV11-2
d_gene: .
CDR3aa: CASNSYRTDNTQYF
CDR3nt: TGTGCCAGCAACTCTTACCGGACAGACAATACGCAGTATTTT